This entry features one TCR beta chain sequence. The CDR3 covers 14 residues. Per the germline V gene, CDR1 is SGHDT and CDR2 is YYEEEE. Trimming left V 0 bases short and J 9 bases short, with 13 bases between. Using immunoSEQ multiplex PCR, the repertoire was profiled, and TCRdb retains in-frame clones only, with some absent. This table holds over 60,000 clones, around 90% found once. This sample is drawn from a study of human versus mouse CDR3 diversity and MHC coevolution. Overall study: immunoSEQ was reported to reach one in 200,000 T cells sensitivity.

The chain carries TRBV5-6 and TRBJ2-1; a weak D match, TRBD2 (7 bases). The specimen sequenced was naive CD4+ T cells from blood. As for subset: CD45RO-negative CD62L-positive naive CD4 T cells. The receptor was isolated from a person between 25 and 70 years old in good health. The CDR3, as DNA: TGTGCCAGCAGCTTGGAGAGGGGGGGCGGTGAGCAGTTCTTC. This gives the protein CASSLERGGGEQFF. The full variable domain, rest sourced from reference TRBV5-6 and TRBJ2-1, is DAGVTQSPTHLIKTRGQQVTLRCSPKSGHDTVSWYQQALGQGPQFIFQYYEEEERQRGNFPDRFSGHQFPNYSSELNVNALLLGDSALYLCASSLERGGGEQFFGPGTRLTVL.